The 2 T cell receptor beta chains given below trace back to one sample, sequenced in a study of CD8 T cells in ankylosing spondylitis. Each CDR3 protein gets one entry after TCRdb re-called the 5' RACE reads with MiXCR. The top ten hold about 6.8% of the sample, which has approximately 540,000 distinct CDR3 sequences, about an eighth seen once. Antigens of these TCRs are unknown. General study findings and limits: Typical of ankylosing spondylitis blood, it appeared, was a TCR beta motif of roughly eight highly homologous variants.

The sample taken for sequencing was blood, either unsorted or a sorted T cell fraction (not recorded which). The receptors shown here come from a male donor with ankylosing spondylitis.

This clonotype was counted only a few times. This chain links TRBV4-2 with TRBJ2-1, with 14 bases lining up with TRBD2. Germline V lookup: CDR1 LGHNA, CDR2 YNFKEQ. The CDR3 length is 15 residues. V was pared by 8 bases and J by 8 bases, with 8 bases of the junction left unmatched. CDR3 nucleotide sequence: TGTGCCAGCTTGGGACTAGCGGGAGCTGGGGATGAGCAGTTCTTC. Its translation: CASLGLAGAGDEQFF.

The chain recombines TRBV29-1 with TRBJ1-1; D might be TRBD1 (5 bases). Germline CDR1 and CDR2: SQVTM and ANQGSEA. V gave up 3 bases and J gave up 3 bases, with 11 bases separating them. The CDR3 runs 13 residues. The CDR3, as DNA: TGCAGCGTTGAGCGGGGGGGGGACACTGAAGCTTTCTTT. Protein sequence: CSVERGGDTEAFF.